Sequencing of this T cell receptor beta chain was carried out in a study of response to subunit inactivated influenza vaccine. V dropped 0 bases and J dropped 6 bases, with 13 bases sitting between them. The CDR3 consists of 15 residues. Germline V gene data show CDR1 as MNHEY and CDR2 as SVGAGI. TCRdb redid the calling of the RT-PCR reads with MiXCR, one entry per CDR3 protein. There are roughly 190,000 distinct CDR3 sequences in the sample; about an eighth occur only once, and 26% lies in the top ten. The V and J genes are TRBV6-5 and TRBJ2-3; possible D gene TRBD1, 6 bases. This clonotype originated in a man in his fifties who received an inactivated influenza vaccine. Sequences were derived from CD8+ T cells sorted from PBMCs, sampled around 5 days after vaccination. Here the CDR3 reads CASSYSLGGQDTQYF. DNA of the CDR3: TGTGCCAGCAGTTACTCGCTTGGCGGACAGGATACGCAGTATTTT.